This TCR beta chain comes out of a study of cytomegalovirus exposure and HLA in healthy donors. With 6 bases removed from V and 2 bases from J, the gap between germline ends came to 16 bases. The CDR3 loop spans 15 amino acids. The germline gives CDR1 MNHNY, CDR2 SVGAGI (reference sequence). The PCR had 60 Vbeta and 13 Jbeta primers. The repertoire was sequenced with immunoSEQ multiplex PCR; TCRdb's copy has only in-frame clones and lacks some. The sample records around 170,000 clones, less than 75% being singletons. This clonotype originated in a girl between 10 and 17 years old in good health and CMV-seronegative. The rearrangement links TRBV6-6 to TRBJ1-2; TRBD1 is a possible D gene (6 bases). Sequenced sample: PBMCs. This chain's CDR3 is CASRDTGILNYGYTF. The CDR3 DNA follows: TGTGCCAGCAGAGACACAGGGATCCTCAACTATGGCTACACCTTC.